This T cell receptor (beta chain) originates from a study of T cell repertoires in cytomegalovirus infection. Using its own MiXCR run on the reads, TCRdb lists one record per CDR3 protein. The table has 69,000 or so distinct CDR3 sequences, roughly 28% seen once; the top ten hold 59%. CDR3 size: 15 residues. CDR1 and CDR2 from the germline V gene are SGHAT and FQNNGV. V was clipped by 5 bases and J by 0 bases, with 14 bases between them. In its sample, this clonotype was seen a few times. Its antigen is currently unknown. The starting material was CD8+ T cells from cultured PBMCs, obtained from culture after CMV antigen stimulation. The TCR comes from a human donor in good health (CMV status not recorded). Some clones in this sample may be carry-over from other donors' samples. This chain connects TRBV11-2 to TRBJ2-7, with D possibly TRBD2 on 6 matching bases. CDR3 bases: TGTGCCAGCAGCCCGTCCGGGACTGTCTCCTACGAGCAGTACTTC. Its translation is CASSPSGTVSYEQYF.